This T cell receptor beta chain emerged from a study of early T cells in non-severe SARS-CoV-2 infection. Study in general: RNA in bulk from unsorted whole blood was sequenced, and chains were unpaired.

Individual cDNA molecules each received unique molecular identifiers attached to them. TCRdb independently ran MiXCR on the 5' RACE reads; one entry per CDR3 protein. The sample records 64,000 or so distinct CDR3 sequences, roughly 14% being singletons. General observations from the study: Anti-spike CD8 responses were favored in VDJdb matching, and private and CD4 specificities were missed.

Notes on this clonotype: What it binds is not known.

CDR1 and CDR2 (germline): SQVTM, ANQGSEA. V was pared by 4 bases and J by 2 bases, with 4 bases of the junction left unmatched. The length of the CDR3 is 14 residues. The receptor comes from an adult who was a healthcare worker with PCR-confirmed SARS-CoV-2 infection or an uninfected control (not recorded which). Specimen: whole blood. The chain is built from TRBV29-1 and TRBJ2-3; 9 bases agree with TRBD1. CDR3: CSVAGQGTTDTQYF. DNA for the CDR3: TGCAGCGTTGCGGGACAGGGTACCACAGATACGCAGTATTTT.